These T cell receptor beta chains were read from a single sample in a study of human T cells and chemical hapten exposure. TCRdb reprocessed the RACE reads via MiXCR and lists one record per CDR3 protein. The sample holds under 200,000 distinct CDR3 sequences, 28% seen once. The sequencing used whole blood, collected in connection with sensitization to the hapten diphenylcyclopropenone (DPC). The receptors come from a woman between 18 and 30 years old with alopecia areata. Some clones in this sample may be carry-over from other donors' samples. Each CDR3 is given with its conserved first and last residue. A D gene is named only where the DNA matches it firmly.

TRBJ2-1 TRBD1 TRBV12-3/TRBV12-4 CASRQDRGPSYNEQFF
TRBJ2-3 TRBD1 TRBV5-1 CASRQGLPGDTQYF
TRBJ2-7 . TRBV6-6 CASSRDGRGEKYF
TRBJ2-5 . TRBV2 CASNSGGKETQYF
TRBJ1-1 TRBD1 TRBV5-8 CASSFRAGGMNTEAFF
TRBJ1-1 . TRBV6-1 CATRQVLDTEAFF
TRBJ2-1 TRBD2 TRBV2 CASSEAGAGPANEQFF
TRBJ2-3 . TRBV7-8 CASKQTRGADTQYF
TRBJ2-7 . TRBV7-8 CASGPQGGPYEQYF
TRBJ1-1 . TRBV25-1 CATRRGAFEAFF
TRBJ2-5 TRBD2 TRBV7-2 CASSRTGTRNAQYF
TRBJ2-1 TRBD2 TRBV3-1 CASSQGRGTNNEQFF
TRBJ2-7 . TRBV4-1 CASSQDVRAYEQYF